These 7 T cell receptor beta chains were all obtained from the same sample, sequenced in a study of blood T cell repertoires in COVID-19. Sequenced by immunoSEQ multiplex PCR; TCRdb stores in-frame clones only, minus some. The sample has some 400,000 clones, approximately 89% seen once. Sequenced sample: PBMCs or T cells enriched from blood (not recorded which). Receptor source: a woman aged 25 to 39 who had recovered from COVID-19.

The chain uses TRBV18 and TRBJ1-5; D not resolved. With 3 bases removed from V and 3 bases from J, the gap between germline ends came to 21 bases. The CDR3 has 18 residues. Germline loops: CDR1 KGHSH, CDR2 LQKENI. CDR3 DNA sequence: TGTGCCAGCTCACCGACGAGACCGGATGCCCGACTCAATCAGCCCCAGCATTTT. It is translated as CASSPTRPDARLNQPQHF.

The J gene is TRBJ2-5, the V gene TRBV7-2, with 13 bases that match TRBD2. CDR1 SGHTA and CDR2 FQGNSA come from the germline V gene. V lost 3 bases to trimming and J lost 5 bases; unmatched junction nucleotides: 6. The CDR3 sequence is 16 residues long. CDR3 DNA: TGTGCCAGCAGCTTCCAACTAGCGGGGGGGCGGGAGACCCAGTACTTC. This sequence encodes CASSFQLAGGRETQYF.

The rearrangement uses TRBV19 and TRBJ1-2; D not certain. CDR1 and CDR2 (germline): LNHDA, SQIVND (reference sequence). V was pared by 5 bases and J by 9 bases, with 13 bases between. CDR3 size: 12 residues. The CDR3 bases are TGTGCCAGTAGTCATCAGTCTCGAAGCTACACCTTC. It translates to CASSHQSRSYTF. Based on the CDR3 plus reference TRBV19 and TRBJ1-2, the full variable domain is DGGITQSPKYLFRKEGQNVTLSCEQNLNHDAMYWYRQDPGQGLRLIYYSQIVNDFQKGDIAEGYSVSREKKESFPLTVTSAQKNPTAFYLCASSHQSRSYTFGSGTRLTVV.

In this sample, this clone turned up many times. Additional DNA sequences in this sample encode the identical CDR3. The chain couples TRBV30 to TRBJ1-2; D uncertain. The germline V gene has CDR1 GTSNPN and CDR2 SVGIG (reference sequence). Trimming shortened V by 1 base and J by 0 bases, and 9 bases separated the two germline ends. The CDR3 consists of 14 residues. For the CDR3, the DNA is TGTGCCTGGAGTGCGGACTCCTCTAACTATGGCTACACCTTC. It is translated as CAWSADSSNYGYTF.

Concerning this clone: Other DNA sequences in this specimen translate into the identical CDR3. The rearrangement uses TRBV14 and TRBJ1-2; D is unclear. Germline assignment: CDR1 SGHDN and CDR2 FVKESK. The CDR3 covers 13 residues. Trimming stripped 0 bases from V and 6 bases from J, with 8 bases between. The CDR3 loop is CASSQDYSHGYTF. The CDR3 nucleotides are TGTGCCAGCAGCCAAGACTACTCACATGGCTACACCTTC.

The chain combines TRBV9 with TRBJ2-2; D is unresolved. V was clipped by 2 bases and J by 5 bases, with 16 bases between them. The CDR3 covers 16 residues. Per the germline V gene, CDR1 is SGDLS and CDR2 is YYNGEE. CDR3 in DNA: TGTGCCAGCAGCGTTAATCGCTCCCCCCGGACCGGGGAGCTGTTTTTT. Translating gives CASSVNRSPRTGELFF.

The table lists this clone with a count of one. V and J are TRBV2 and TRBJ1-1; D gene ambiguous. The CDR3 is 13 amino acids. The ends were cut back, 4 bases at V and 2 bases at J, with 8 bases in the middle. Germline V CDR1 and CDR2: SNHLY, FYNNEI. CDR3 sequence reads: CASSVEVNTEAFF. The CDR3 region has the DNA TGTGCCAGCAGTGTAGAGGTTAACACTGAAGCTTTCTTT.